The 17 T cell receptor beta chains in this list originate from one sample, sequenced in a study of blood T cell repertoires in COVID-19. Sequenced by immunoSEQ multiplex PCR; TCRdb stores in-frame clones only, minus some. The repertoire holds about 35,000 clones, 75% to 90% seen once, with 44% in the top ten. The source material was peripheral blood. These receptors were obtained from a man in his sixties with active or convalescent COVID-19.

The V and J genes are TRBV12-5 and TRBJ1-2; 8 bases line up with TRBD1. CDR1 is LGHNT, CDR2 FRNRAP, per germline. The CDR3 runs to 18 residues. The V segment lost 0 bases and the J segment 5 bases; nucleotides outside the gene matches: 14. The CDR3 spells CASGLVSMRDRSRYGYTF. The CDR3 nucleotides read TGTGCTAGTGGTTTGGTCTCTATGCGGGACAGGAGCCGGTATGGCTACACCTTC.

This chain links TRBV11-2 with TRBJ2-5; TRBD1 is a possible D gene (5 bases). V lost 2 bases and J lost 3, with 16 bases in between. Germline lookup yields CDR1 SGHAT and CDR2 FQNNGV. This CDR3 has 16 amino acids. CDR3 residues: CASSLRCQSREETQYF. The CDR3 DNA is TGTGCCAGCAGCTTAAGGTGCCAGTCCAGGGAAGAGACCCAGTACTTC.

This clone showed up just a few times. The chain has TRBV28 and TRBJ1-2; 7 bases line up with TRBD1. Germline V lookup: CDR1 MDHEN, CDR2 SYDVKM. With 6 bases clipped from V and 4 bases from J, the junction kept 14 bases outside the gene matches. The CDR3 contains 16 residues. The DNA for the CDR3 is TGTGCCAGCAGCCTAGAACAGGGGTTTTTGGGCTATGGCTACACCTTC. This translates into CASSLEQGFLGYGYTF.

CDR3 residues: CASRVYDNSPLHF. The CDR3 DNA follows: TGTGCCTCCAGGGTATACGATAATTCACCCCTCCACTTT. The genes are TRBV12-3 or TRBV12-4 and TRBJ1-6; tentative D call: TRBD1 (5 bases). The CDR3 extends over 13 amino acids. V was pared by 11 bases and J by 5 bases, with 13 bases between.

The chain links TRBV19 to TRBJ2-1, with 7 bases that match TRBD1. The V and J ends lost 5 bases and 5 bases, in that order; junction bases with no gene match: 9. Per the germline V gene, CDR1 is LNHDA and CDR2 is SQIVND (reference sequence). The CDR3 loop spans 15 amino acids. CDR3 sequence reads: CASSSLPGQNNEQFF. DNA of the CDR3: TGTGCCAGTAGTTCTCTTCCGGGACAGAACAATGAGCAGTTCTTC.

The chain joins TRBV15 to TRBJ2-5; TRBD1 might be the D (5 bases). CDR1 is LNHNV, CDR2 YYDKDF, per germline (reference sequence). Trimming took 3 bases from V and 1 from J, leaving 6 bases between them. CDR3 length: 13 amino acids. CDR3: CATSRGPQETQYF. The CDR3 bases are TGTGCCACCAGCAGGGGGCCCCAAGAGACCCAGTACTTC.

The rearrangement links TRBV3-1 (or the pseudogene TRBV3-2) to TRBJ2-2; no clear D gene. Germline V gene sequence: CDR1 LGHDT, CDR2 YNNKEL (reference sequence). There are 15 residues in the CDR3. Trimming took off 0 bases at V and 7 bases at J, with 12 bases between the two ends. CDR3 in DNA: TGTGCCAGCAGCCAAGATGCGCGCGGTAACGGGGAGCTGTTTTTT. The encoded protein is CASSQDARGNGELFF.

V and J are TRBV5-5 and TRBJ2-3; 9 nucleotides align to TRBD1. Trimming took 2 bases from V and 3 from J; bases not matched to a gene: 13. Germline loops: CDR1 SGHKS, CDR2 YYEKEE (reference sequence). The CDR3 runs to 18 residues. CDR3 bases: TGTGCCAGCAGCTTAGGGGGTGCCCGGGACAGGGTAACAGATACGCAGTATTTT. Protein sequence: CASSLGGARDRVTDTQYF.

The V call is TRBV5-6, the J call TRBJ2-5; D gene unclear. V was trimmed by 0 bases and J by 5 bases, leaving 8 bases between them. The CDR3 is 13 amino acids. Germline CDR1 is SGHDT and CDR2 is YYEEEE. The CDR3 reads CASSLVDRETQYF. CDR3 nucleotides: TGTGCCAGCAGCTTGGTTGATCGGGAGACCCAGTACTTC. The variable domain in full, with the rest retrieved from reference TRBV5-6 and TRBJ2-5, is DAGVTQSPTHLIKTRGQQVTLRCSPKSGHDTVSWYQQALGQGPQFIFQYYEEEERQRGNFPDRFSGHQFPNYSSELNVNALLLGDSALYLCASSLVDRETQYFGPGTRLLVL.

This chain links TRBV4-1 with TRBJ2-2; TRBD2 agrees at 12 bases. This CDR3 comprises 17 residues. Germline CDR1 MGHRA, CDR2 YSYEKL. V lost 4 bases and J lost 5; bases outside the gene matches: 8. The CDR3 DNA is TGCGCCAGCAGCCCCGGGCTAGCGGGAGGGTCGACCGGGGAGCTGTTTTTT. Its protein is CASSPGLAGGSTGELFF.

The CDR3 DNA is TGCGCCAGCAGCTTGCGGACAGGGGGGTCCTACAATGAGCAGTTCTTC. Translating gives CASSLRTGGSYNEQFF. J is TRBJ2-1 and V is TRBV5-1, with TRBD1 identical over 10 bases. The CDR3 consists of 16 residues. The germline gives CDR1 SGHRS, CDR2 YFSETQ. Trimming took 1 base from V and 1 from J; bases not matched to a gene: 2.

The chain recombines TRBV11-2 with TRBJ2-2; no reliable D call. The CDR3 consists of 13 residues. CDR1 SGHAT and CDR2 FQNNGV come from the germline V gene. The germline V and J ends were trimmed by 1 base and 3 bases, with 3 bases remaining between them. The CDR3 here is CASSLADTGELFF. DNA of the CDR3: TGTGCCAGCAGCTTAGCTGACACCGGGGAGCTGTTTTTT.

V is TRBV7-6 and J is TRBJ1-4; 9 bases are shared with TRBD1. V lost 1 base, J lost 5 bases, and 2 bases stayed unmatched. The CDR3 extends over 15 amino acids. CDR1 is SGHVS, CDR2 FNYEAQ, per germline. As DNA, the CDR3 is TGTGCCAGCAGCTTAGTCGGGACAGGGAATGAAAAACTGTTTTTT. It codes for CASSLVGTGNEKLFF.

CDR3 nucleotides: TGTGCCAGCAGCTTGTGGACTAGCGGCCAAGAGACCCAGTACTTC. Protein sequence: CASSLWTSGQETQYF. This chain joins TRBV5-6 and TRBJ2-5; 10 bases are shared with TRBD2. The CDR3 runs to 15 residues. Germline assignment: CDR1 SGHDT and CDR2 YYEEEE. V lost 1 base to trimming and J lost 1 base; unmatched junction nucleotides: 1.

This chain links TRBV27 with TRBJ2-1, with 7 bases fitting TRBD1. The CDR3 has 14 residues. Germline CDR1 reads MNHEY; CDR2 reads SMNVEV (reference sequence). The V and J ends lost 10 bases and 9 bases, in that order; junction bases with no gene match: 15. In nucleotides, the CDR3 is TGTGCCACTTGGCGGCAGGGCAACAGGGGTGAGCAGTTCTTC. Amino acids: CATWRQGNRGEQFF.

This clone was seen only once. The chain couples TRBV9 to TRBJ2-1; 8 bases are shared with TRBD1. The V and J ends lost 4 bases and 4 bases, in that order; junction bases with no gene match: 13. Germline CDR1 SGDLS, CDR2 YYNGEE. CDR3 length equals 17 residues. The DNA of the CDR3 is TGTGCCAGCAGCCCGCGCCCCGGGACAGGAGGTTACAATGAGCAGTTCTTC. Translating it yields CASSPRPGTGGYNEQFF.

The chain combines TRBV5-5 with TRBJ1-4; D is possibly TRBD1 (5 bases). The CDR3 spans 16 residues. V lost 3 bases, J lost 3 bases, and 15 bases lay in between. Looked up from germline, CDR1 is SGHKS and CDR2 is YYEKEE (reference sequence). CDR3 sequence reads: CASSSGFSQSNEKLFF. The CDR3 DNA reads TGTGCCAGCAGCTCAGGGTTCTCGCAATCTAATGAAAAACTGTTTTTT.